One TCR beta chain is described in this entry. Its antigen remains unidentified. The J segment lost 6 bases and the V segment lost 5 bases, leaving 7 bases of the junction unmatched. Germline V gives CDR1 SGHVS, CDR2 FQNEAQ. CDR3 length: 14 amino acids. This specimen belongs to a study of cytomegalovirus exposure and HLA in healthy donors. Findings and caveats of the study: Analysis was carried out at a later point, and it linked a missense DCLRE1C variant to TCR beta V- and J-gene trimming.

PCR amplification relied on 60 Vbeta primers (plus 13 Jbeta primers). Some clones are missing from TCRdb's copy, which holds only in-frame ones; the method was immunoSEQ multiplex PCR. Among 120,000 or so clones listed, about 80% were seen once. The receptor was derived from a man aged 35 to 55 in good health and CMV-seronegative. Sequenced sample: PBMCs. The chain is built from TRBV7-8 and TRBJ2-7; 10 bases line up with TRBD1. In DNA, the CDR3 is TGTGCCAGCAGCAGACCCGGGACAGGGGCCGAGCAGTACTTC. It yields the protein CASSRPGTGAEQYF.